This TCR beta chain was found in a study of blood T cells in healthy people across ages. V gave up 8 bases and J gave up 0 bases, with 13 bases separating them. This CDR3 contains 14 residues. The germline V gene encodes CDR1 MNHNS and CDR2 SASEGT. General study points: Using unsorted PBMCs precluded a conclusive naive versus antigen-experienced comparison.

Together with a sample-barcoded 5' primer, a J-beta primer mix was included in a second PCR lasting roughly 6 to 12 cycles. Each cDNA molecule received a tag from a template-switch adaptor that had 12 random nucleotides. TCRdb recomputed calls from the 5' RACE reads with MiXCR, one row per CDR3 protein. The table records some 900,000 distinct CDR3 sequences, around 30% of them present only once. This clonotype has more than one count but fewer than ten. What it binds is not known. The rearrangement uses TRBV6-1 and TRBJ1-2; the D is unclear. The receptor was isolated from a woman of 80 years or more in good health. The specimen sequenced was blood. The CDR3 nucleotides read TGTGCCAGCCGCCTAGGACTGACTAACTATGGCTACACCTTC. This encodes CASRLGLTNYGYTF.